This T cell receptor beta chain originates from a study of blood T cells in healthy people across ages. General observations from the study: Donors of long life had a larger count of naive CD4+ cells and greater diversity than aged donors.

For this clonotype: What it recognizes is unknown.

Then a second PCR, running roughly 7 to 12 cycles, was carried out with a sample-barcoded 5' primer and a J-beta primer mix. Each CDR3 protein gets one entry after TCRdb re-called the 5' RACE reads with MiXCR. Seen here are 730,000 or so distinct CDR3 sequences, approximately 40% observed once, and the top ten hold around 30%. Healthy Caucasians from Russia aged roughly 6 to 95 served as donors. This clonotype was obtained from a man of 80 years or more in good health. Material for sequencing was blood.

The CDR3: CASSLRVTADNSPLHF. The CDR3 DNA is TGCGCCAGCAGCCTGAGGGTAACGGCAGATAATTCACCCCTCCACTTT. This rearrangement joins TRBV4-3 to TRBJ1-6; D gene uncertain. CDR3 length equals 16 residues. Trimming took off 4 bases at V and 5 bases at J, with 15 bases between the two ends. Germline CDR1 is LGHNA and CDR2 is YSLEER.